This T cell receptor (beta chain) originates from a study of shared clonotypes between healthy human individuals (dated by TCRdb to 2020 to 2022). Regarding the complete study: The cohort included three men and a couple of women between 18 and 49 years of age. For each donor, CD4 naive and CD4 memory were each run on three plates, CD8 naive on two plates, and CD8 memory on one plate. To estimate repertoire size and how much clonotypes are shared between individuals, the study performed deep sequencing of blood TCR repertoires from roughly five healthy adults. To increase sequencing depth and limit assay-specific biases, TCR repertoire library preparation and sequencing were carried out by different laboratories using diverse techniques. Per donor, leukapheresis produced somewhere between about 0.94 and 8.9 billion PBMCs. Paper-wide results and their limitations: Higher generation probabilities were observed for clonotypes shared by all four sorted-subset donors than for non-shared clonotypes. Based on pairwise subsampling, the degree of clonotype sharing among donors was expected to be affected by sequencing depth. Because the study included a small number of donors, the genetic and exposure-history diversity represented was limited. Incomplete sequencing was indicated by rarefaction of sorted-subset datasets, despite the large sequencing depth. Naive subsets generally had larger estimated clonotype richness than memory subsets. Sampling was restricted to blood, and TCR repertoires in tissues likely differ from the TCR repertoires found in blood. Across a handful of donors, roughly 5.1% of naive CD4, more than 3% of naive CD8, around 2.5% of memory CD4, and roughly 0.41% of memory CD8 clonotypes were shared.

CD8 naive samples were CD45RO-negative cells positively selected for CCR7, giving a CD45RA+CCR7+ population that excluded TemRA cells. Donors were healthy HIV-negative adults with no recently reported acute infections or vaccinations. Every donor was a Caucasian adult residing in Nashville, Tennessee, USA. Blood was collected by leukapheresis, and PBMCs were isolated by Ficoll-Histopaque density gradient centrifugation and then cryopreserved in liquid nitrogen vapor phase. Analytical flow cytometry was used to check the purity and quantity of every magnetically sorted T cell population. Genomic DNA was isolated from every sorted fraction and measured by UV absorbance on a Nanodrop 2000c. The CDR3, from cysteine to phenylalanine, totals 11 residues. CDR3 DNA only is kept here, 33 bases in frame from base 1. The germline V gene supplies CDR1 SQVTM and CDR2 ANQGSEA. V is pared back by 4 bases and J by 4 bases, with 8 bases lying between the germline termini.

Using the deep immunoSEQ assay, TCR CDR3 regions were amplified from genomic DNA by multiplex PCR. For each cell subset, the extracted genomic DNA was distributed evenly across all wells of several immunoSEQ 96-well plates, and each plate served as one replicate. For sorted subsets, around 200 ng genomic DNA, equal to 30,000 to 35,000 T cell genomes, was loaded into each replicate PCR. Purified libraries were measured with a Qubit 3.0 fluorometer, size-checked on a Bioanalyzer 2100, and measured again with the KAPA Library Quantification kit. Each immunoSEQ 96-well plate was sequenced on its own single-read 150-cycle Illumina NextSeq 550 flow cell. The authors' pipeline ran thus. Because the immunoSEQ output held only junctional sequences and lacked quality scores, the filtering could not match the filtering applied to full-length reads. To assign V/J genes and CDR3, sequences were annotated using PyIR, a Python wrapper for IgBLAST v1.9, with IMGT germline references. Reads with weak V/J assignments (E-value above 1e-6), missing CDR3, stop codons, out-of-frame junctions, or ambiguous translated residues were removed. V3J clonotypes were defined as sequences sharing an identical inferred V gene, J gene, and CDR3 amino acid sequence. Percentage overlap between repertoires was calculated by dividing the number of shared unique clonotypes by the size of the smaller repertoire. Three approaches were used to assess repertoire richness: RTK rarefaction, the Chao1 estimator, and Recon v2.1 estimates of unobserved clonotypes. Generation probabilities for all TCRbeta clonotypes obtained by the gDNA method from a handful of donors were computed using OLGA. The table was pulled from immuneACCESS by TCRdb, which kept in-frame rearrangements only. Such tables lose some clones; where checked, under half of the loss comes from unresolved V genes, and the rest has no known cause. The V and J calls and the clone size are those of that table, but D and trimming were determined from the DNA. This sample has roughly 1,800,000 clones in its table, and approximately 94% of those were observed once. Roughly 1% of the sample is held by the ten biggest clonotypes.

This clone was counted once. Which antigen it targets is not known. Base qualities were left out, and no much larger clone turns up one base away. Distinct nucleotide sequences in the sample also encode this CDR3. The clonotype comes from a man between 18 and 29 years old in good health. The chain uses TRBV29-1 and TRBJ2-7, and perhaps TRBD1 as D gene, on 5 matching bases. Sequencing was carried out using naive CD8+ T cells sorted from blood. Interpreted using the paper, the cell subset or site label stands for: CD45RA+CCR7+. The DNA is TGCAGCGTTGGAGCAGGGTACGAGCAGTACTTC. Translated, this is CSVGAGYEQYF.